Below, 22 T cell receptor beta chains from the same sample are listed, as sequenced in a study of T cells in tuberculosis. The repertoire was sequenced with immunoSEQ multiplex PCR; TCRdb's copy has only in-frame clones and lacks some. The table lists 25,000 to 35,000 clones, 92% of them singletons. The time point was: new active TB diagnosis, blood taken before or within 7 days of starting treatment. Sequencing was performed on PBMCs, taken at tuberculosis diagnosis. The receptors shown here come from an adult with tuberculosis. Some clones in this sample may be carry-over from other donors' samples.

J is TRBJ1-3 and V is TRBV11-2; 8 bases fit TRBD1. Germline trimming cut 4 bases from V and 0 bases from J; bases unmatched to any gene: 14. The CDR3 has 19 residues. CDR1 is SGHAT and CDR2 is FQNNGV in the germline V gene. CDR3: CASSSGQAFQLNSGNTIYF. The CDR3 nucleotides are TGTGCCAGCAGCTCGGGACAGGCCTTCCAACTAAACTCTGGAAACACCATATATTTT. Drawing the rest from reference TRBV11-2 and TRBJ1-3, the complete variable domain is EAGVAQSPRYKIIEKRQSVAFWCNPISGHATLYWYQQILGQGPKLLIQFQNNGVVDDSQLPKDRFSAERLKGVDSTLKIQPAKLEDSAVYLCASSSGQAFQLNSGNTIYFGEGSWLTVV.

This chain connects TRBV19 to TRBJ2-7, with 8 bases matching TRBD2. V lost 1 base, J lost 2 bases, and 1 base stayed unmatched. This CDR3 is 14 amino acids long. Per the germline V gene, CDR1 is LNHDA and CDR2 is SQIVND (reference sequence). CDR3 amino acids: CASSIVRGAYEQYF. The CDR3 DNA sequence: TGTGCCAGTAGTATAGTGCGGGGGGCCTACGAGCAGTACTTC. Drawing the rest from reference TRBV19 and TRBJ2-7, the complete variable domain is DGGITQSPKYLFRKEGQNVTLSCEQNLNHDAMYWYRQDPGQGLRLIYYSQIVNDFQKGDIAEGYSVSREKKESFPLTVTSAQKNPTAFYLCASSIVRGAYEQYFGPGTRLTVT.

The chain carries TRBV6-5 and TRBJ2-7, with TRBD1 identical over 8 bases. CDR1 is MNHEY and CDR2 is SVGAGI in the germline V gene. This CDR3 contains 14 residues. V was pared by 2 bases and J by 4 bases, with 4 bases of the junction left unmatched. The DNA of the CDR3 is TGTGCCAGCAGTTACGGACAGGGACAATACGAGCAGTACTTC. This translates into CASSYGQGQYEQYF.

The genes are TRBV6-5 and TRBJ2-1; D is possibly TRBD2 (6 bases). The CDR3 is made up of 11 amino acids. The V and J ends lost 2 bases and 13 bases respectively, with 9 bases between them. CDR1 is MNHEY, CDR2 SVGAGI, per germline. CDR3 nucleotides: TGTGCCAGCAGTTACGGGACTGAACAGTTCTTC. Its translation is CASSYGTEQFF.

The J gene is TRBJ2-4, the V gene TRBV6-7; the D gene is possibly TRBD2 (6 bases). TRBV6-7 is an ORF for which the function is uncertain. Trimming left V 5 bases short and J 6 bases short, with 11 bases between. The CDR3 sequence is 13 residues long. The CDR3 here is CASSHSGLNIQYF. CDR3 DNA sequence: TGTGCCAGCAGTCATAGCGGCCTAAACATTCAGTACTTC.

This clone was seen only once. The chain uses TRBV5-1 and TRBJ1-1, with TRBD1 matching over 8 bases. The CDR3 has 14 residues. The junction had 8 bases not matched to a gene; V was cut back by 3 bases and J by 7 bases. Germline-derived CDR1 and CDR2 are SGHRS and YFSETQ. The CDR3, as DNA: TGCGCCAGCAGCTCGGGACAGGAGTCTGGTGAAGCTTTCTTT. Its protein is CASSSGQESGEAFF.

The chain joins TRBV7-2 to TRBJ2-3; possible D gene TRBD2, 7 bases. The V end lost 1 base, the J end lost 4 bases, and 15 bases lay between the germline ends. The V gene's germline CDR1 is SGHTA and CDR2 FQGNSA. The CDR3 loop spans 16 amino acids. CDR3 nucleotide sequence: TGTGCCAGCAGCTTAGTGGCGGGGGCCCGGGCAGATACGCAGTATTTT. Its protein product is CASSLVAGARADTQYF.

The chain recombines TRBV11-3 with TRBJ2-5; 9 bases match TRBD1. V shed 5 bases, J shed 4 bases, and the junction held 8 bases outside the gene matches. The CDR3 spans 15 residues. Germline CDR1 and CDR2: SGHNT and YENEEA. CDR3 nucleotide sequence: TGTGCCAGCAGCCTCGGCGAGGGACAGGGAGAGACCCAGTACTTC. This encodes CASSLGEGQGETQYF.

The V gene is TRBV12-5, the J gene TRBJ2-3; 11 positions agree with TRBD2. This CDR3 comprises 16 residues. Germline loops: CDR1 LGHNT, CDR2 FRNRAP. The junction had 7 bases not matched to a gene; V was cut back by 6 bases and J by 2 bases. The CDR3 loop is CASGPGTSGHTDTQYF. The CDR3 region has the DNA TGTGCTAGTGGCCCCGGGACTAGCGGCCACACAGATACGCAGTATTTT.

The chain recombines TRBV4-2 with TRBJ1-3; the D gene is possibly TRBD1 (5 bases). The CDR3 has 13 amino acids. Trimming cost V 1 base and J 8 bases, with 9 bases left between them. Germline values: CDR1 LGHNA, CDR2 YNFKEQ. The CDR3 region is CASSQALQDTIYF. DNA of the CDR3: TGTGCCAGCAGCCAAGCCCTACAGGACACCATATATTTT.

The chain links TRBV14 to TRBJ1-4; the D gene is possibly TRBD1 (5 bases). V lost 3 bases, J lost 0 bases, and 11 bases lay in between. CDR1 is SGHDN and CDR2 is FVKESK in the germline V gene. The CDR3 loop spans 16 amino acids. The CDR3 DNA follows: TGTGCCAGCAGCCACCGACAGCTGGCAACTAATGAAAAACTGTTTTTT. This translates into CASSHRQLATNEKLFF.

The chain uses TRBV6-5 and TRBJ1-6; D is unresolved. V gave up 8 bases and J gave up 7 bases, with 12 bases separating them. CDR1 and CDR2 (germline): MNHEY, SVGAGI. There are 13 residues in the CDR3. The CDR3 DNA follows: TGTGCCAGCCGCGGCGGCCGCAATTCACCCCTCCACTTT. Translated: CASRGGRNSPLHF.

This clone appeared a few times. The J gene is TRBJ2-7, the V gene TRBV5-4; 7 bases align to TRBD1. Germline V lookup: CDR1 SGHNT, CDR2 YYREEE (reference sequence). The CDR3 length is 14 residues. V lost 4 bases and J lost 0; bases outside the gene matches: 4. CDR3 DNA: TGTGCCAGCAGCATGGACAGGAGCTCCTACGAGCAGTACTTC. This codes for CASSMDRSSYEQYF.

V usage is TRBV5-4 and J usage is TRBJ2-3, with a weak D call TRBD2 (5 bases). CDR1 is SGHNT, CDR2 YYREEE, per germline (reference sequence). CDR3 length: 14 residues. The CDR3 DNA reads as TGTGCTACTAACCCTGGACTTATTGCAGATACGCAGTATTTT. Its translation: CATNPGLIADTQYF.

The gene calls are TRBV7-9 and TRBJ2-1, with D perhaps TRBD1 (6 bases). This CDR3 spans 15 amino acids. The V end was cut by 5 bases, the J end by 2 bases, with 13 bases between. Germline loops: CDR1 SEHNR, CDR2 FQNEAQ (reference sequence). CDR3: CASSLTGQTYNEQFF. The CDR3 region has the DNA TGTGCCAGCAGCCTCACGGGACAAACCTACAATGAGCAGTTCTTC.

This rearrangement joins TRBV6-6 to TRBJ2-1; D perhaps matches TRBD1 (5 bases). V was trimmed by 6 bases and J by 5 bases, leaving 5 bases between them. Germline assignment: CDR1 MNHNY and CDR2 SVGAGI (reference sequence). The CDR3 is 11 amino acids. This CDR3 reads CASRDNNEQFF. The CDR3, as DNA: TGTGCCAGCAGGGACAACAATGAGCAGTTCTTC.

The V and J genes are TRBV4-2 and TRBJ2-2; 7 bases are shared with TRBD2. Germline trimming cut 4 bases from V and 4 bases from J; bases unmatched to any gene: 9. The CDR3 spans 16 residues. Germline lookup yields CDR1 LGHNA and CDR2 YNFKEQ. The CDR3 loop is CASSPPSGTSTGELFF. The CDR3 nucleotides are TGTGCCAGCAGCCCACCTAGCGGAACGAGCACCGGGGAGCTGTTTTTT.

This sequence joins TRBV4-1 and TRBJ1-1, with 7 positions matching TRBD1. V shed 0 bases and J 9 bases; nucleotides not matched to a gene: 10. Germline CDR1 is MGHRA and CDR2 is YSYEKL. The CDR3 runs to 15 residues. CDR3 in amino acids: CASSQDASLQGQAFF. The CDR3 DNA reads TGCGCCAGCAGCCAAGATGCCTCGTTACAGGGGCAAGCTTTCTTT.

This clone occurred once. This rearrangement joins TRBV15 to TRBJ2-3, with TRBD1 matching 9 bases. The CDR3 covers 16 residues. The J segment lost 1 base and the V segment lost 4 bases, leaving 6 bases of the junction unmatched. Germline-derived CDR1 and CDR2 are LNHNV and YYDKDF (reference sequence). The CDR3 here is CATSNRGRVGTDTQYF. Written as DNA, the CDR3 is TGTGCCACCAGCAACAGGGGGCGGGTTGGCACAGATACGCAGTATTTT.

The genes are TRBV25-1 and TRBJ1-1; D might be TRBD1 (6 bases). There are 13 residues in the CDR3. CDR1 is MGHDK and CDR2 is SYGVNS in the germline V gene. The V gene lost 5 bases and the J gene lost 7 bases, with 14 bases spanning the gap. The CDR3 DNA reads as TGTGCCAGCAGTTTCACAGGGTTTGTTGAAGCTTTCTTT. It encodes CASSFTGFVEAFF.

This clone has only one observation. The chain uses TRBV27 and TRBJ2-7, with 9 bases that match TRBD1. After removal of 4 bases from V and 6 bases from J, the junction contained 7 bases not matched to a gene. This CDR3 region has 14 residues. Germline V gene lookup returns CDR1 MNHEY and CDR2 SMNVEV (reference sequence). The CDR3 reads CASSSGTGRVEQYF. The CDR3 DNA follows: TGTGCCAGCAGTTCCGGGACAGGGAGAGTCGAGCAGTACTTC.

This chain uses TRBV11-2 with TRBJ2-3; TRBD1 agrees at 12 bases. Trimming at V came to 6 bases and at J to 0 bases, leaving 4 bases not matched to a gene. This CDR3 is 16 amino acids long. The germline CDR1 and CDR2 sequences are SGHAT and FQNNGV. The CDR3 DNA follows: TGTGCCAGCAGGGGGACAGGGGGCTTAAGCACAGATACGCAGTATTTT. This codes for CASRGTGGLSTDTQYF.